This is a list of T cell receptor beta chains from one sample in a study of technical replicates of blood from several donors. The assay was immunoSEQ multiplex PCR, and TCRdb's table has in-frame clones only and misses some. The sample records some 64,000 clones, around 88% being singletons. The sequencing input was PBMCs. Source of these receptors: a human donor in good health. Some clones in this sample may be carry-over from other donors' samples. CDR3s include the opening cysteine and the closing phenylalanine or tryptophan. A D gene is named only where the DNA matches it firmly.

v_gene	j_gene	d_gene	CDR3aa
TRBV2	TRBJ2-6	TRBD1	CASNKGQGISGANVLTF
TRBV6-1	TRBJ1-1	-	CASRAGWGINEAFF
TRBV7-2	TRBJ2-3	TRBD2	CASSLAFLAGGTDTQYF
TRBV11-2	TRBJ2-7	-	CASSSWTDNYEQYF
TRBV11-2	TRBJ1-2	TRBD1	CASSLYGTGNYGYTF
TRBV9	TRBJ2-3	TRBD1	CASSPTGANTDTQYF
TRBV2	TRBJ1-5	TRBD1	CATKEQGGNQPQHF
TRBV19	TRBJ1-2	-	CASTDRSYGYTF
TRBV18	TRBJ1-2	-	CASSPGPTSKTFYGYTF
TRBV5-5	TRBJ2-7	-	CASSQISGYSYEQYF
TRBV5-4	TRBJ2-2	TRBD1	CASSHRDRNTGELFF
TRBV6-4	TRBJ1-3	-	CASSDGVGGSDSGNTIYF
TRBV10-3	TRBJ2-7	TRBD2	CATQTSGYEQYF
TRBV18	TRBJ2-1	TRBD2	CASSPQPPGLAGAHEQFF
TRBV7-3	TRBJ1-1	-	CASSYDKNTEAFF
TRBV6-5	TRBJ1-2	-	CASSPDPRGRYGYTF
TRBV2	TRBJ2-1	TRBD2	CAEGTSGGGEQFF
TRBV7-9	TRBJ1-1	TRBD1	CASDRGNTEAFF
TRBV18	TRBJ2-2	TRBD1	CASSALRDRVFGELFF
TRBV27	TRBJ2-1	TRBD1	CASSWDSSSYNEQFF
TRBV5-1	TRBJ1-1	-	CASSGAQGLNTEAFF
TRBV27	TRBJ1-1	TRBD1	CASSLGKGQGPTEAFF
TRBV15	TRBJ2-5	-	CATNYAGSNQETQYF
TRBV7-6	TRBJ2-2	TRBD1	CASSTGTGYTGELFF
TRBV29-1	TRBJ1-2	-	CSVGTPGGPYGYTF
TRBV19	TRBJ2-4	-	CASSISVRVKDIQYF
TRBV6-5	TRBJ1-1	-	CASSWGREAFF
TRBV7-2	TRBJ2-7	-	CASSLVAGGAEDRF
TRBV5-4	TRBJ2-1	TRBD2	CASSSRGGGAYNEQFF
TRBV6-1	TRBJ2-7	TRBD2	CASSGGRALSYEQYF
TRBV30	TRBJ1-2	-	CAAQGDVYGYTF
TRBV25-1	TRBJ2-7	-	CASSEVGAYSYEQYF
TRBV4-3	TRBJ1-6	-	CASSQDLSPPLHF
TRBV2	TRBJ2-2	TRBD2	CASTSTGGPVGELFF
TRBV6-1	TRBJ1-4	TRBD1	CASHPGTGVEKLFF